This paragraph covers one T cell receptor (beta chain) sequence. The authors' processing: How many nucleated cells were present was estimated from reference gene primer amplification. The method was immunoSEQ multiplex PCR; TCRdb's version includes in-frame clones alone and lacks a portion of them. That table furnishes V, J and clone size, whereas the DNA furnished D and trimming. In the table there are 280,000 or so clones, about four fifths of which are singletons. These data originate in a study of blood T cell repertoires in COVID-19. Study-level background: From T cells, B-cell-depleted T cells, or PBMCs came the material, which was cDNA or gDNA.

V lost 1 base and J lost 5; bases outside the gene matches: 9. CDR1 and CDR2 (germline): SGHTA, FQGNSA. The CDR3 length is 16 residues. The specimen was peripheral blood. The origin of this receptor is a woman aged 50 to 60 who had recovered from COVID-19. The chain has TRBV7-2 and TRBJ2-3; 7 bases align to TRBD2. The DNA for the CDR3 is TGTGCCAGCAGCTTAGTCCAATTGGGCGGGGGAGATACGCAGTATTTT. Protein: CASSLVQLGGGDTQYF.